This T cell receptor beta chain was documented in a study of human T cells and chemical hapten exposure. Sample time point: patch test 1, 2 weeks after DPC sensitization. This sample's treatment: therapeutic diphenylcyclopropenone sensitization with weekly scalp DPC. TCRdb reprocessed the RACE reads with MiXCR, giving one entry per CDR3 protein. The table lists roughly 180,000 distinct CDR3 sequences, roughly 14% of them singletons. V was trimmed by 1 base and J by 5 bases, leaving 12 bases between them. The CDR3 runs to 14 residues. CDR1 is DFQATT and CDR2 is SNEGSKA in the germline V gene (reference sequence). This clonotype was counted many times.

This sequence originates from a woman aged 25 to 45 with alopecia areata. Some clones in this sample may be carry-over from other donors' samples. The chain is built from TRBV20-1 and TRBJ1-5, with D maybe TRBD1 (6 bases). The specimen was whole blood, collected in connection with sensitization to the hapten diphenylcyclopropenone (DPC). The CDR3 DNA follows: TGCAGTGCTAGAGCGGGGGCCGCCGATCAGCCCCAGCATTTT. Its translation: CSARAGAADQPQHF.